This T cell receptor beta chain was obtained from a study of shared clonotypes between healthy human individuals. Study at large: Three plates each covered CD4 naive and memory; CD8 naive two, CD8 memory one.

This clone came up once. Antigen specificity is unknown. Per sorted-subset replicate PCR, input was approximately 210 ng DNA, representing about 30,000 T cell genomes. Produced via immunoSEQ multiplex PCR; TCRdb's table is partial and in-frame only. The sample consists of 550,000 to 800,000 clones, about 92% of them appearing once. CD45RO+ cells were combined with CCR7-negative CD45RA+ TemRA cells to form CD8 memory. CDR1 SEHNR and CDR2 FQNEAQ come from the germline V gene (reference sequence). With 5 bases clipped from V and 0 bases from J, the junction kept 4 bases outside the gene matches. The CDR3 sequence is 15 residues long. Study-wide findings and caveats: Clonotype sharing among donors was thought likely to change with sequencing depth.

Sequenced: memory CD8+ T cells from PBMCs. Indicated subset: CD45RO+ cells pooled with CCR7-negative TemRA cells. The chain couples TRBV7-9 to TRBJ2-7, with 10 bases identical to TRBD2. This clonotype was sampled from a young man in good health. Some clones in this sample may be carry-over from other donors' samples. CDR3 residues: CASSDGLAASYEQYF. The CDR3 region has the DNA TGTGCCAGCAGCGACGGACTAGCGGCCTCCTACGAGCAGTACTTC.